A single TCR beta chain is shown here with its context. Its antigen is not known. Sampling of blood occurred at baseline, cycle 4 day 1, and cycle 7 day 1. This CDR3 spans 15 amino acids. CDR1 is SEHNR and CDR2 is FQNEAQ in the germline V gene (reference sequence). V lost 1 base to trimming and J lost 5 bases; unmatched junction nucleotides: 5. Profiled with immunoSEQ multiplex PCR; TCRdb holds only in-frame clones, not every one. The repertoire holds some 43,000 clones, with about 90% as singletons. The record originates from a study of OX40 agonist ivuxolimab in advanced cancers. Whole-study context: Eligibility rules accepted prior anti-PD-1, anti-PD-L1 or anti-CTLA-4 therapy, and 40% had some. Study-wide results and limits: No antigen was identified for the clonally expanded peripheral T cells. Average numbers of expanded clones were greater in CD8+ T cells than in CD4+.

This chain links TRBV7-9 with TRBJ2-3; the match to TRBD2 covers 8 bases. The TCR was taken from an adult with an advanced solid tumor such as melanoma, head and neck, liver or kidney cancer. The sample consisted of CD4+ or CD8+ T cells sorted from blood, taken in a trial of the OX40 agonist ivuxolimab. Here the CDR3 reads CASSLEGLAGDTQYF. The DNA for the CDR3 is TGTGCCAGCAGCTTAGAGGGGCTAGCGGGAGATACGCAGTATTTT.